This TCR beta chain stems from a study of OX40 agonist ivuxolimab in advanced cancers. Per germline, CDR1 MGHDK and CDR2 SYGVNS. The CDR3 has 17 amino acids. Trimming shortened V by 7 bases and J by 5 bases, and 26 bases separated the two germline ends. Study outcomes and limitations: In the 0.1-3.0 mg/kg groups, partial responders showed among the lowest expansion.

Method: immunoSEQ multiplex PCR; TCRdb's copy keeps in-frame clones and lacks some. The sample holds about 61,000 clones, approximately 86% seen once. Of note for this clone: Its antigen is still unknown.

The sequencing used CD4+ or CD8+ T cells sorted from blood, collected in a trial of the OX40 agonist ivuxolimab. The chain uses TRBV25-1 and TRBJ2-5; D might be TRBD1 or TRBD2, each matching 6 bases. This sequence was found in an adult with an advanced solid tumor such as melanoma, head and neck, liver or kidney cancer. CDR3 sequence: CASTPKWAEGGLETQYF. For the CDR3, the DNA is TGTGCCAGCACCCCTAAGTGGGCGGAGGGGGGATTGGAGACCCAGTACTTC.